The clone carrying this T cell receptor beta chain was seen repeatedly, ten times or more. Its antigen is still unknown. The V gene's germline CDR1 is SGHVS and CDR2 FQNEAQ. Trimming took 8 bases from V and 1 from J, leaving 12 bases between them. CDR3 size: 15 residues. One entry per CDR3 protein, called by TCRdb with MiXCR from the reads. The sample lists about a million distinct CDR3 sequences, around 32% occurring once. This entry belongs to a study of T cell repertoires in cytomegalovirus infection. The chain combines TRBV7-8 with TRBJ2-6; perhaps TRBD2 as D (5 bases). The clonotype comes from a human donor in good health (CMV status not recorded). Some clones in this sample may be carry-over from other donors' samples. Sequenced here: cultured CD8+ T cells from PBMCs, sampled from culture after CMV antigen stimulation. CDR3 in amino acids: CASSSSGSGANVLTF. The CDR3 DNA reads TGTGCCAGCTCCTCTTCGGGGTCTGGGGCCAACGTCCTGACTTTC.